A single sample is the source of the 9 T cell receptor beta chains below, sequenced in a study of shared clonotypes between healthy human individuals. CD8 cells regarded as naive lacked CD45RO, were positively chosen for CCR7, and omitted terminally differentiated effector memory CD45RA+ cells. The method was immunoSEQ multiplex PCR; TCRdb's version includes in-frame clones alone and lacks a portion of them. The repertoire consists of hundreds of thousands of clones, with 95% to 97% occurring once and the leading ten covering roughly 0.1%. The specimen sequenced was naive CD8+ T cells sorted from blood. The receptor source for this set is a woman younger than 45 in good health.

The rearrangement links TRBV15 to TRBJ1-5; D is undetermined. V was shortened by 5 bases and J by 7 bases, with 12 bases between the two germline ends. This CDR3 contains 13 residues. Germline V gene lookup returns CDR1 LNHNV and CDR2 YYDKDF (reference sequence). This chain's CDR3 is CATSPTGVQPQHF. The CDR3 coding sequence is TGTGCCACCAGCCCCACCGGGGTACAGCCCCAGCATTTT.

V and J are TRBV6-6 and TRBJ1-1, with 10 positions matching TRBD1. V lost 0 bases, J lost 6 bases, and 4 bases stayed unmatched. This CDR3 is 15 amino acids long. CDR1 is MNHNY, CDR2 SVGAGI, per germline (reference sequence). CDR3 in amino acids: CASSYSSGTGAEAFF. CDR3 sequence (DNA): TGTGCCAGCAGTTACTCGAGTGGGACAGGGGCTGAAGCTTTCTTT.

This chain joins TRBV29-1 and TRBJ1-2; no clear D gene. This CDR3 is 14 amino acids long. V lost 2 bases and J 7 bases, leaving 17 bases between the germline ends. Germline V gene data show CDR1 as SQVTM and CDR2 as ANQGSEA. CDR3 coding DNA: TGCAGCGTTGAAAGTAGTTCGGTTTTGGCTGGCTACACCTTC. Its protein product is CSVESSSVLAGYTF.

The chain links TRBV9 to TRBJ2-1, with TRBD2 matching 7 bases. The CDR3 is 15 residues long. V gave up 3 bases and J gave up 6 bases; unmatched junction bases: 9. The V gene's germline CDR1 is SGDLS and CDR2 YYNGEE. CDR3 residues: CASSATSGTINEQFF. CDR3 nucleotides: TGTGCCAGCAGCGCCACCTCCGGGACTATCAATGAGCAGTTCTTC. The variable domain in full, completed from reference TRBV9 and TRBJ2-1, reads DSGVTQTPKHLITATGQRVTLRCSPRSGDLSVYWYQQSLDQGLQFLIQYYNGEERAKGNILERFSAQQFPDLHSELNLSSLELGDSALYFCASSATSGTINEQFFGPGTRLTVL.

This rearrangement joins TRBV7-9 to TRBJ2-7; 9 nucleotides match TRBD1. Germline CDR1 reads SEHNR; CDR2 reads FQNEAQ (reference sequence). The CDR3 runs 14 residues. Trimming cost V 6 bases and J 3 bases; bases outside gene matches: 6. CDR3 bases: TGTGCCAGCAGGAAACAGGGGGCAAACTACGAGCAGTACTTC. This codes for CASRKQGANYEQYF.

The V and J genes are TRBV9 and TRBJ2-2; unclear D gene. CDR3 length: 12 amino acids. CDR1 and CDR2 (germline): SGDLS, YYNGEE. Trimming removed 5 bases from V and 5 bases from J, with 7 bases in between. Here the CDR3 DNA reads TGTGCCAGCAGTCGGAGTACCGGGGAGCTGTTTTTT. Amino acid sequence: CASSRSTGELFF.

The chain combines TRBV6-6 with TRBJ2-3, with 10 nucleotides matching TRBD2. This CDR3 is 16 amino acids long. Germline-derived CDR1 and CDR2 are MNHNY and SVGAGI (reference sequence). Germline trimming cut 6 bases from V and 5 bases from J; bases unmatched to any gene: 11. For the CDR3, the DNA is TGTGCCAGCAGCCACAAAGGTCTAGCGGGAGAAGATACGCAGTATTTT. This translates into CASSHKGLAGEDTQYF.

The genes are TRBV6-1 and TRBJ2-3; TRBD2 might be the D (5 bases). This CDR3 comprises 14 residues. Germline CDR1 and CDR2: MNHNS and SASEGT. Trimming pared 7 bases from V and 1 base from J, leaving 12 bases between. The CDR3 is CASTWERGTDTQYF. The CDR3 DNA follows: TGTGCCAGCACGTGGGAGAGGGGCACAGATACGCAGTATTTT.

This sequence joins TRBV10-2 and TRBJ1-4; 7 bases fit TRBD1. Trimming at V came to 6 bases and at J to 1 base, leaving 5 bases not matched to a gene. CDR1 is WSHSY, CDR2 SAAADI, per germline. This CDR3 has 15 amino acids. The chain's CDR3 is CASSEGGLTNEKLFF. CDR3 sequence (DNA): TGCGCCAGCAGCGAAGGGGGCTTAACTAATGAAAAACTGTTTTTT.